This TCR beta chain was found in a study of blood T cells in healthy people across ages. Study context: Template switching retrieved approximately one barcoded beta molecule for each two T cells.

The trim removed 2 bases at V and 2 bases at J, leaving 8 bases unmatched. The CDR3 is 16 amino acids. Germline CDR1 is SGDLS and CDR2 is YYNGEE. A sample-barcoded 5' primer and a J-beta primer mix were used in a second PCR of roughly 6 to 11 cycles. TCRdb analysed the 5' RACE reads with MiXCR anew, one entry per CDR3 protein. The sample carries 1.2 million to 1.5 million distinct CDR3 sequences, roughly 59% recorded once. Whole-study findings and limits: The diversity estimates, figures obtained from one million T cells, were considered underestimates. It was the long-lived donors that had more naive CD4+ cells and higher diversity than aged donors.

A note on this clonotype: Antigen: not known.

The donors, aged roughly 6 to 90, were healthy Caucasians from Russia. Sequencing used blood. The sequence came from a man younger than 35 in good health. The V gene is TRBV9, the J gene TRBJ2-5; 8 bases align to TRBD2. CDR3 residues: CASSVAGGTHQETQYF. The CDR3 nucleotides are TGTGCCAGCAGCGTCGCGGGGGGCACACATCAAGAGACCCAGTACTTC.